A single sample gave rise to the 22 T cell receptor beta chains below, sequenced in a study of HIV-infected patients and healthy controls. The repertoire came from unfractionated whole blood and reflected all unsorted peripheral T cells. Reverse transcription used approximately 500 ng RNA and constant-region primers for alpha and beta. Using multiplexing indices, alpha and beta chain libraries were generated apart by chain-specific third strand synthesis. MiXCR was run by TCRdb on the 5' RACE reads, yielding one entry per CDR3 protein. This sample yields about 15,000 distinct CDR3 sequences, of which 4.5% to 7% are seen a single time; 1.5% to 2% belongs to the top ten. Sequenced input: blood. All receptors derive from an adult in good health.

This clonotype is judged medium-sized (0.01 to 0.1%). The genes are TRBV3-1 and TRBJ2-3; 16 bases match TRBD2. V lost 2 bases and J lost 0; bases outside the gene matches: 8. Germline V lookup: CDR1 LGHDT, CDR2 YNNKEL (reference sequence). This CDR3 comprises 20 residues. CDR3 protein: CASSQSPGLAGGPSTDTQYF. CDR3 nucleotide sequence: TGTGCCAGCAGCCAATCCCCGGGACTAGCGGGGGGGCCCAGCACAGATACGCAGTATTTT.

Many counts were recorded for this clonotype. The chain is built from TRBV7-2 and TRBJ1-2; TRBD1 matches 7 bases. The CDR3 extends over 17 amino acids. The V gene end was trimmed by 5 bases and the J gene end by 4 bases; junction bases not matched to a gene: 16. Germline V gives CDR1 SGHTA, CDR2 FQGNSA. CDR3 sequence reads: CASSQPRRQGYGYGYTF. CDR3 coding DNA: TGTGCCAGCAGCCAGCCCCGCAGACAGGGCTATGGCTATGGCTACACCTTC.

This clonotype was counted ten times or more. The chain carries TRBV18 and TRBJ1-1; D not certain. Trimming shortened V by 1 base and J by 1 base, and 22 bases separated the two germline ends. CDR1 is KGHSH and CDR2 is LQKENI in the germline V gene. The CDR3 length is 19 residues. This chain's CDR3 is CASSPLLHDGQVANTEAFF. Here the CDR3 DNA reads TGTGCCAGCTCACCACTCCTCCATGACGGTCAGGTGGCGAACACTGAAGCTTTCTTT.

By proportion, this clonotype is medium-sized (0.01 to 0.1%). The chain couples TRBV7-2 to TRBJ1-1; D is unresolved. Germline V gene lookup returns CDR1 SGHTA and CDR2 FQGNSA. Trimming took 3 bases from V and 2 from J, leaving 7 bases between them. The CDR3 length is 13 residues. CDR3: CASSFTVNTEAFF. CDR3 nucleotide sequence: TGTGCCAGCAGCTTCACGGTCAACACTGAAGCTTTCTTT.

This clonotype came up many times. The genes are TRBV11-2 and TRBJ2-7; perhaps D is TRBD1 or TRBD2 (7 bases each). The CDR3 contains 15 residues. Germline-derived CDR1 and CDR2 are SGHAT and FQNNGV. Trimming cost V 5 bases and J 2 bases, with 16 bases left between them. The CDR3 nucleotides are TGTGCCAGCAGCCATCCGACAGGGAGGGCCTACGAGCAGTACTTC. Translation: CASSHPTGRAYEQYF.

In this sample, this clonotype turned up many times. This chain's CDR3 is CASSPLAGGQPQHF. CDR3 nucleotides: TGTGCCAGCTCACCGCTAGCAGGGGGTCAGCCCCAGCATTTT. The V and J genes are TRBV18 and TRBJ1-5; the match to TRBD1 covers 7 bases. J gave up 6 bases and V 3 bases, and 5 bases lay outside the gene matches. This CDR3 has 14 residues. Germline-derived CDR1 and CDR2 are KGHSH and LQKENI. The full variable domain, its missing parts supplied by reference TRBV18 and TRBJ1-5, is NAGVMQNPRHLVRRRGQEARLRCSPMKGHSHVYWYRQLPEEGLKFMVYLQKENIIDESGMPKERFSAEFPKEGPSILRIQQVVRGDSAAYFCASSPLAGGQPQHFGDGTRLSIL.

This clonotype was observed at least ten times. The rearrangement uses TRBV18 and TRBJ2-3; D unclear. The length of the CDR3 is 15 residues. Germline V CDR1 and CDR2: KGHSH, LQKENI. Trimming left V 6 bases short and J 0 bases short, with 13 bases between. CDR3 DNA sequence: TGTGCCAGCTCCGTATCTCGTTTGAGCACAGATACGCAGTATTTT. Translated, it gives CASSVSRLSTDTQYF. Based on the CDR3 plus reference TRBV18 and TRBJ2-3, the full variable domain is NAGVMQNPRHLVRRRGQEARLRCSPMKGHSHVYWYRQLPEEGLKFMVYLQKENIIDESGMPKERFSAEFPKEGPSILRIQQVVRGDSAAYFCASSVSRLSTDTQYFGPGTRLTVL.

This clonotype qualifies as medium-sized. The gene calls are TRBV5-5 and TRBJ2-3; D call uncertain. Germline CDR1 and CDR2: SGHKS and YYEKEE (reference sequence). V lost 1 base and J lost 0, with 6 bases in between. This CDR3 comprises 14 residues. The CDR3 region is CASSLWLSTDTQYF. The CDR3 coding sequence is TGTGCCAGCAGCTTGTGGTTAAGCACAGATACGCAGTATTTT.

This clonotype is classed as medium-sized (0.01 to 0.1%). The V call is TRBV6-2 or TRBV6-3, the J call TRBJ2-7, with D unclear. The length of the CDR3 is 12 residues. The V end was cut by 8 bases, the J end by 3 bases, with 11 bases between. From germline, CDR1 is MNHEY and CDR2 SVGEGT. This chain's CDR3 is CASGDQVYEQYF. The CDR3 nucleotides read TGTGCCAGCGGTGACCAGGTCTACGAGCAGTACTTC.

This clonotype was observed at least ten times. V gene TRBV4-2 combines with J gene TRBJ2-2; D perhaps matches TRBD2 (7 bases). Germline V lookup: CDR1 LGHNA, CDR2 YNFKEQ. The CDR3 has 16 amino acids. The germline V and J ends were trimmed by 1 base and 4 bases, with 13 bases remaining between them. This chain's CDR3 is CASSQASGGLTGELFF. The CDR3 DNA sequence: TGTGCCAGCAGCCAAGCCTCGGGGGGCCTCACCGGGGAGCTGTTTTTT.

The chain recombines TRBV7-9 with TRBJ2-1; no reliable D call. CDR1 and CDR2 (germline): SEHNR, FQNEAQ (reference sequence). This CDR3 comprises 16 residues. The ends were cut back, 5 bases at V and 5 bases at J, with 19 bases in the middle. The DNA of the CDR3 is TGTGCCAGCAGCCCTCCTGAGGTCGGGTTACACAATGAGCAGTTCTTC. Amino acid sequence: CASSPPEVGLHNEQFF.

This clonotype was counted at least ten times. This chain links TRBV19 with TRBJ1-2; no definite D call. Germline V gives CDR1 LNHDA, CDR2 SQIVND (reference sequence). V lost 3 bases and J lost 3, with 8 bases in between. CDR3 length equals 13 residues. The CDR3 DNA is TGTGCCAGTAGTATTGGCGGCTACTATGGCTACACCTTC. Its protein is CASSIGGYYGYTF.

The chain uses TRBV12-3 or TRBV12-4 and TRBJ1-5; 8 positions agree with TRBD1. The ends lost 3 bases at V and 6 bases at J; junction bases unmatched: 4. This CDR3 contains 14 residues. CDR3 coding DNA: TGTGCCAGCAGTTTCACAGGGGGGAGTCAGCCCCAGCATTTT. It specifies CASSFTGGSQPQHF.

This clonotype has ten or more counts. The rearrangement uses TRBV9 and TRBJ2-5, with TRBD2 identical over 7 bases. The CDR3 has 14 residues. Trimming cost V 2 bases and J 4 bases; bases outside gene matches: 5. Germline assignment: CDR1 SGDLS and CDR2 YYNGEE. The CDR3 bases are TGTGCCAGCAGCGTTGACAGCGGGGTAGAGACCCAGTACTTC. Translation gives CASSVDSGVETQYF.

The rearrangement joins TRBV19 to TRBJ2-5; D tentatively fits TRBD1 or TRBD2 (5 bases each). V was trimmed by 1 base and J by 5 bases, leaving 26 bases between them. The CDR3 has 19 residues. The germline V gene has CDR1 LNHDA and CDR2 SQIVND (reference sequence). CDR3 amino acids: CASSIGGLGRSGLVETQYF. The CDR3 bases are TGTGCCAGTAGTATAGGGGGCCTAGGACGAAGCGGACTGGTGGAGACCCAGTACTTC.

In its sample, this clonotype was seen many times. CDR3 sequence (DNA): TGCAGTGCAAAACCGACAGGGGACCCTCTCTCCTACGAGCAGTACTTC. Translating it yields CSAKPTGDPLSYEQYF. V is TRBV20-1 and J is TRBJ2-7, with 8 nucleotides matching TRBD1. The CDR3 totals 16 residues. The germline gives CDR1 DFQATT, CDR2 SNEGSKA (reference sequence). V lost 6 bases and J lost 0; bases outside the gene matches: 13.

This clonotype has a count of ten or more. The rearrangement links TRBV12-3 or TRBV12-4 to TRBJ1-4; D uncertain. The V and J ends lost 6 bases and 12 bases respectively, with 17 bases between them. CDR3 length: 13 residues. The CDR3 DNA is TGTGCCAGCAGACTCAACCCTTACGGGGAACTGTTTTTT. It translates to CASRLNPYGELFF.

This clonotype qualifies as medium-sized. CDR3 loop: CASSLGTAGELFF. CDR3 nucleotides: TGTGCCAGCAGCCTTGGGACGGCCGGGGAGCTGTTTTTT. The chain combines TRBV7-2 with TRBJ2-2, with D perhaps given as TRBD1 or TRBD2 (5 bases each). Germline CDR1 is SGHTA and CDR2 is FQGNSA. CDR3 length: 13 residues. V gave up 5 bases and J gave up 6 bases, with 10 bases separating them. The full variable domain, its missing parts supplied by reference TRBV7-2 and TRBJ2-2, is GAGVSQSPSNKVTEKGKDVELRCDPISGHTALYWYRQSLGQGLEFLIYFQGNSAPDKSGLPSDRFSAERTGGSVSTLTIQRTQQEDSAVYLCASSLGTAGELFFGEGSRLTVL.

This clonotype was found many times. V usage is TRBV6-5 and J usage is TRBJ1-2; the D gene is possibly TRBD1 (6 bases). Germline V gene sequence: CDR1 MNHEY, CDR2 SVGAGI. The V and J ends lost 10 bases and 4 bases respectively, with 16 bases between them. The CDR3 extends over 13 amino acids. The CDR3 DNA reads TGTGCCACCAAGAGGGGGGCAACCTATGGCTACACCTTC. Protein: CATKRGATYGYTF.

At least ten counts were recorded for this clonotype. CDR3 loop: CASSPTSGGWDGTQYF. The DNA of the CDR3 is TGTGCCAGCAGCCCCACTAGCGGGGGCTGGGACGGGACCCAGTACTTC. This rearrangement joins TRBV12-3 or TRBV12-4 to TRBJ2-5; 11 bases match TRBD2. The CDR3 covers 16 residues. With 6 bases clipped from V and 7 bases from J, the junction kept 13 bases outside the gene matches.

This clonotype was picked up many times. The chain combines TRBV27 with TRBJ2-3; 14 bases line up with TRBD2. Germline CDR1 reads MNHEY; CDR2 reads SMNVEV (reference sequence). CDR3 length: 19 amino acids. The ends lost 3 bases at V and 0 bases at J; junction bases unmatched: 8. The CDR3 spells CASSFRWTSGGHSTDTQYF. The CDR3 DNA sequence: TGTGCCAGCAGTTTTCGATGGACTAGCGGGGGGCATAGCACAGATACGCAGTATTTT.

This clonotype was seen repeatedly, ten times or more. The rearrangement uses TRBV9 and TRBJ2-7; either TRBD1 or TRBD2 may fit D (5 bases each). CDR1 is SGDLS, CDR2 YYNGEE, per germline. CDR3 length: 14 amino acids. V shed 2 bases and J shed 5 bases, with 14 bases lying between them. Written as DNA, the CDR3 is TGTGCCAGCAGCGTTACTGGGACCGGGCACGAGCAGTACTTC. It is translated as CASSVTGTGHEQYF. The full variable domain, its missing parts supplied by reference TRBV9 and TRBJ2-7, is DSGVTQTPKHLITATGQRVTLRCSPRSGDLSVYWYQQSLDQGLQFLIQYYNGEERAKGNILERFSAQQFPDLHSELNLSSLELGDSALYFCASSVTGTGHEQYFGPGTRLTVT.